This T cell receptor beta chain was found in a study of tumor-infiltrating lymphocytes in primary liver carcinoma. Study-level information: The patients presented with primary liver carcinoma, which was managed through surgical resection.

Starting material of 500 to 600 ng total RNA yielded TCR beta cDNA via a constant-region primer. ARM-PCR was slightly modified, and three nested multiplex PCR rounds with it gave rise to the TCR beta libraries. TRBV1-TRBV30 forward primers paired with a C-beta reverse primer drove the first two PCR rounds, about 10 cycles each. TCRdb re-analysed the multiplex PCR reads in MiXCR, keeping a single row per CDR3 protein. The table includes 310,000 or so distinct CDR3 sequences, less than 75% detected once. For blood RNA, unsorted whole blood served as the source, and germline DNA was extracted too. Before the surgical procedure, approximately 3.9 milliliters of peripheral blood were collected. The sample holds many counts of this clonotype. The antigen is not known. Study outcomes and limitations: The study found a significantly higher top-250-clone fraction in tumors than in blood (p = 0.039).

The CDR3 has 17 residues. Trimming at V came to 0 bases and at J to 4 bases, leaving 10 bases not matched to a gene. CDR1 SGHAT and CDR2 FQNNGV come from the germline V gene. The chain joins TRBV11-2 to TRBJ2-5, with TRBD1 matching 8 bases. The specimen sequenced was peripheral blood. The sequence derives from a man aged 40-55 years with primary liver carcinoma and hepatitis B virus infection. The CDR3 bases are TGTGCCAGCAGCTTAGATTCCCCGGGACAGGCAGGAGAGACCCAGTACTTC. This gives the protein CASSLDSPGQAGETQYF.